Below are 7 T cell receptor beta chains sequenced from a single sample in a study of long-term antiretroviral therapy in people with HIV. Run at survey level, the immunoSEQ assay was version v3.0. Using immunoSEQ multiplex PCR, the repertoire was profiled, and TCRdb retains in-frame clones only, with some absent. This repertoire shows about 35,000 clones, about 74% found once; its top ten account for 7% to 7.5%. The sample in question was unsorted PBMCs, obtained 2 years after starting antiretroviral therapy. These receptors were taken from a woman aged 45-59 years with HIV.

The gene calls are TRBV7-2 and TRBJ2-3, with 8 bases that match TRBD2. Unmatched junction bases numbered 10, after V lost 8 bases and J lost 6 bases. Germline V gives CDR1 SGHTA, CDR2 FQGNSA. This CDR3 is built from 14 residues. CDR3 DNA: TGTGCCAGCTGGTCGCAGCGGGGGTCGGATACGCAGTATTTT. It encodes CASWSQRGSDTQYF.

There are a few counts of this clone. The gene calls are TRBV4-2 and TRBJ2-3; no firm D call. Trimming removed 4 bases from V and 3 bases from J, with 11 bases in between. In germline, CDR1 is LGHNA, CDR2 YNFKEQ. The CDR3 is made up of 14 amino acids. CDR3 residues: CASSPGPGTDTQYF. The CDR3 region has the DNA TGTGCCAGCAGCCCTGGACCCGGAACAGATACGCAGTATTTT.

The V call is TRBV19, the J call TRBJ2-4, with TRBD1 identical over 10 bases. Germline CDR1 is LNHDA and CDR2 is SQIVND (reference sequence). V trimming: 8 bases; J trimming: 6 bases; junction bases outside the gene matches: 4. This CDR3 has 13 residues. CDR3 nucleotide sequence: TGTGCCAGTTCGTGGACAGGGGGAAACATTCAGTACTTC. Amino acids: CASSWTGGNIQYF.

The J gene is TRBJ1-2, the V gene TRBV11-2; TRBD1 might be the D (5 bases). Between the trimmed V and J ends, which lost 10 bases and 7 bases, there was a span of 31 bases. There are 17 residues in the CDR3. The germline gives CDR1 SGHAT, CDR2 FQNNGV. The CDR3 is CATLLSYQGPLIGGYTF. DNA for the CDR3: TGTGCCACCCTTCTTAGCTATCAGGGCCCCTTGATAGGTGGCTACACCTTC. Variable domain in full (rest from reference TRBV11-2 and TRBJ1-2): EAGVAQSPRYKIIEKRQSVAFWCNPISGHATLYWYQQILGQGPKLLIQFQNNGVVDDSQLPKDRFSAERLKGVDSTLKIQPAKLEDSAVYLCATLLSYQGPLIGGYTFGSGTRLTVV.

V and J are TRBV6-5 and TRBJ2-5, with 8 bases fitting TRBD2. Per germline, CDR1 MNHEY and CDR2 SVGAGI. This CDR3 spans 15 amino acids. After removal of 5 bases from V and 3 bases from J, the junction contained 8 bases not matched to a gene. CDR3 sequence reads: CASSPGGGLEETQYF. DNA of the CDR3: TGTGCCAGCAGTCCGGGGGGGGGATTAGAAGAGACCCAGTACTTC.

Written as DNA, the CDR3 is TGTGCCTGGAGTGGCCCCCGACAAACCCAAGAAGGATATGGCTACACCTTC. This codes for CAWSGPRQTQEGYGYTF. The V call is TRBV30, the J call TRBJ1-2; D unclear. Germline CDR1 GTSNPN, CDR2 SVGIG (reference sequence). Deletions cut 1 base from V and 5 bases from J, with 23 bases between. The CDR3 has 17 residues.

The V call is TRBV19, the J call TRBJ1-3, with D hard to call. CDR3 size: 13 residues. Trimming took off 5 bases at V and 4 bases at J, with 9 bases between the two ends. Germline lookup yields CDR1 LNHDA and CDR2 SQIVND (reference sequence). The CDR3: CASSHGPGNTIYF. CDR3 DNA sequence: TGTGCCAGTAGTCATGGGCCCGGAAACACCATATATTTT. Drawing the rest from reference TRBV19 and TRBJ1-3, the complete variable domain is DGGITQSPKYLFRKEGQNVTLSCEQNLNHDAMYWYRQDPGQGLRLIYYSQIVNDFQKGDIAEGYSVSREKKESFPLTVTSAQKNPTAFYLCASSHGPGNTIYFGEGSWLTVV.